The T cell receptor beta chain under discussion was sequenced for a study of T cell responses to AZD1222 COVID-19 vaccine. The study's findings and limits: Reportedly, close to half of spike-specific TCRs are directed against unmutated variant regions.

The germline gives CDR1 SGHTA, CDR2 FQGNSA. The CDR3 extends over 14 amino acids. Trimming stripped 1 base from V and 8 bases from J, with 11 bases between. With respect to this clone: What it recognizes is unknown.

Sequencing was performed with immunoSEQ multiplex PCR; in TCRdb, only in-frame clones are kept and a portion is missing. The sample yields under 170,000 clones, 90% seen once. The V and J genes are TRBV7-2 and TRBJ1-4, with D uncertain. The sequence was obtained from an adult who received the AZD1222 COVID-19 vaccine. This specimen consisted of peripheral blood, obtained 28 days after the second AZD1222 dose. CDR3 in amino acids: CASSLGVGREKLFF. In DNA, the CDR3 is TGTGCCAGCAGCTTAGGAGTAGGGCGGGAAAAACTGTTTTTT.